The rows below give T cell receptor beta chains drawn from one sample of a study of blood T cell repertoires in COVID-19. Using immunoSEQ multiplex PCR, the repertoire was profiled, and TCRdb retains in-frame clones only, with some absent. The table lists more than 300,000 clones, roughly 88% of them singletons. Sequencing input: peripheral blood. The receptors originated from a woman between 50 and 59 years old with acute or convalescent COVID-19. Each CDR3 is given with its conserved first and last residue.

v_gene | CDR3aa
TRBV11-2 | CASSFDEDRQFF
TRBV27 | CASSPGLAGYEQYF
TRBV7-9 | CASSLGAGVQETQYF
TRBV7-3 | CASSLEYQETQYF
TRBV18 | CASSPGGGVNGYTF
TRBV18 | CASSPGQGNGEQFF
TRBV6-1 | CASSEQGQGPTEAFF
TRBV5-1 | CASSVEGAGAYNEQFF
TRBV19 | CASSKDRGQETQYF
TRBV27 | CASSSISDRFSYEQYF